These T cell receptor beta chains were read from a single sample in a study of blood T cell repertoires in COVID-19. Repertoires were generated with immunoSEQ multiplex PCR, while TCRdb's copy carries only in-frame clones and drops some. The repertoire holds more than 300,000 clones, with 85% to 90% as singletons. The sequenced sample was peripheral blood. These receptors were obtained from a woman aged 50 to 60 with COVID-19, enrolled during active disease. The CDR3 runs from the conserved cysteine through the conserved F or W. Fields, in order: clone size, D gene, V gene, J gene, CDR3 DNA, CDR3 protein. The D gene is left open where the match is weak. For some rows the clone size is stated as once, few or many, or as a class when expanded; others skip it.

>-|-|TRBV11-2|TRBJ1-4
TGTGCCAGCAGCATCCGGGGGGCAACTAATGAAAAACTGTTTTTT
CASSIRGATNEKLFF
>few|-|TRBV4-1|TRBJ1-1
TGCGCCAGCAGCCAACTGGGCCTTAAGGCTTTCTTT
CASSQLGLKAFF
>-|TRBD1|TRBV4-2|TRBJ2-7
TGTGCCAGCAGCCTAACCGGGACAGGGCTCTACGAGCAGTACTTC
CASSLTGTGLYEQYF
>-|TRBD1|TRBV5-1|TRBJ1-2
TGCGCCAGCAGCTTGGCCCAGACAGGGGTCGGCTACACCTTC
CASSLAQTGVGYTF
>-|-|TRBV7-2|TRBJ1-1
TGTGCCAGCAGCTTTACAGGCGGGATCACTGAAGCTTTCTTT
CASSFTGGITEAFF
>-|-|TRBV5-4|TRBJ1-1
TGTGCCAGCAGCTTAGAACAGGGGAACACTGAAGCTTTCTTT
CASSLEQGNTEAFF
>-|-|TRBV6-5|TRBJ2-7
TGTGCCAGCAGATCCGGGGGAGCTAACTCCTACGAGCAGTACTTC
CASRSGGANSYEQYF
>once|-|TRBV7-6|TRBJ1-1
TGTGCCAGCAGCTTAGTCGCAGGCCCGAACACTGAAGCTTTCTTT
CASSLVAGPNTEAFF
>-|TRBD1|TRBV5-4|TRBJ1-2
TGTGCCAGCATCCGGGCGGACAGGACCAACTATGGCTACACCTTC
CASIRADRTNYGYTF
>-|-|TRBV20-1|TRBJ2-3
TGCAGTGCGCAACTACCGGATACGCAGTATTTT
CSAQLPDTQYF
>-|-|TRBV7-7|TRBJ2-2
TGTGCCAGCAGCTTCATCCCTAGCGCAGACGGGGAGCTGTTTTTT
CASSFIPSADGELFF
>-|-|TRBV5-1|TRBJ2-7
TGCGCCAGCAGCTTGGGAGCGACCTCCTACGAGCAGTACTTC
CASSLGATSYEQYF
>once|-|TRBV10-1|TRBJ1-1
TGCGCCAGCAGTGATCCGAGGAGGGTAGCTGAAGCTTTCTTT
CASSDPRRVAEAFF
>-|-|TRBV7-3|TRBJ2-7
TGTGCCAGCAGCCCGGGGACCTACGAGCAGTACTTC
CASSPGTYEQYF
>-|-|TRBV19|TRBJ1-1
TGTGCCAGTAGTGAGGCCGGAATAGAAGCTTTCTTT
CASSEAGIEAFF
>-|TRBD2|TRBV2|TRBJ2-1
TGTGCCAGCAGTGAAGGCCCTAGCGGAAACGTTTTGAATGAGCAGTTCTTC
CASSEGPSGNVLNEQFF
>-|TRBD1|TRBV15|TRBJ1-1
TGTGCCACCAGCAGATCCTCAACCCAGGGGACAGGGCTGCGCACTGAAGCTTTCTTT
CATSRSSTQGTGLRTEAFF
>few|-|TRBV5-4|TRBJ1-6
TGTGCCAGCAGCCGCCGGGGGGCAGGGTTTAACTCACCCCTCCACTTT
CASSRRGAGFNSPLHF
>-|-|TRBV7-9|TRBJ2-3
TGTGCCAGCAGCCTCCCCCCGGGGGATGTCACAGATACGCAGTATTTT
CASSLPPGDVTDTQYF
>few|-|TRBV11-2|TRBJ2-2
TGTGCCAGCAGCTTAGCAGGGGTCACCGGGGAGCTGTTTTTT
CASSLAGVTGELFF
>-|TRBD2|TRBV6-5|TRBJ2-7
TGTGCCAGCAGTTACAGCGGGAGGCAAACCTACGAGCAGTACTTC
CASSYSGRQTYEQYF
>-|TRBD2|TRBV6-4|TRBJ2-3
TGTGCCAGCAGTGACTCTAGCGGGAGTTGGGCAGATACGCAGTATTTT
CASSDSSGSWADTQYF
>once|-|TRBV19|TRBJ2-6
TGTGCCAGTGGTGACACGGCCCTTGGGGCCAACGTCCTGACTTTC
CASGDTALGANVLTF
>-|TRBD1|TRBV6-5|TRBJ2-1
TGTGCCAGCAGTCCGACGGGACAGGGGTTAAATGAGCAGTTCTTC
CASSPTGQGLNEQFF
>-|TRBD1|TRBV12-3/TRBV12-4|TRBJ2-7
TGTGCCACCGGGACAGACGCCTACGAGCAGTACTTC
CATGTDAYEQYF
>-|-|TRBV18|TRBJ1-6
TGTGCCAGCTCACCACCAAAGAATAGGGGTTCACCCCTCCACTTT
CASSPPKNRGSPLHF
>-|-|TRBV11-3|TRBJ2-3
TGTGCCAGCAGCCTACCCGGCACAGATACGCAGTATTTT
CASSLPGTDTQYF
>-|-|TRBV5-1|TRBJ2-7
TGCGCCAGCAGCTTGGACGGGTCCCCCTACGAGCAGTACTTC
CASSLDGSPYEQYF
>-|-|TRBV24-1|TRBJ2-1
TGTGCCACCAGTGATTTTGGCAGGAATTACAATGAGCAGTTCTTC
CATSDFGRNYNEQFF
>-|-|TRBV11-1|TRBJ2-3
TGTGCCAGCAGCTCCACAGGGTCAAGGCGCACAGATACGCAGTATTTT
CASSSTGSRRTDTQYF
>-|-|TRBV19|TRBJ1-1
TGTGCCAGTAGTATGAGGGGGATGACTGAAGCTTTCTTT
CASSMRGMTEAFF
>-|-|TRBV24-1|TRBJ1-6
TGTGCCACCCAAGAACAGCCTAATTCACCCCTCCACTTT
CATQEQPNSPLHF
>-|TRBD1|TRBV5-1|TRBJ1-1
TGCGCCAGCAGCTTAAGATCTACAGGGGACACTGAAGCTTTCTTT
CASSLRSTGDTEAFF
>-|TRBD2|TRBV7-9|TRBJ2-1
TGTGCCAGCAGCTTTGGAGGACTAGCCCACAATGAGCAGTTCTTC
CASSFGGLAHNEQFF
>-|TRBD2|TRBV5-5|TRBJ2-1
TGTGCCAGCAGTTCACTAGCGGGATTCTACAATGAGCAGTTCTTC
CASSSLAGFYNEQFF
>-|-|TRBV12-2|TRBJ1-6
TGTGCAAGTCGCCAAATGACAGGGAGACTCAATTCCTATAATTCACCCCTCCACTTT
CASRQMTGRLNSYNSPLHF
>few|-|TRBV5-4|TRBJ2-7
TGTGCCAGCAGCGGCGGGGGCAGTCAAGTTTACGAGCAGTACTTC
CASSGGGSQVYEQYF